The rows below give T cell receptor beta chains drawn from one sample of a study of PD-1 blockade in classical Hodgkin lymphoma. Some clones are missing from TCRdb's copy, which holds only in-frame ones; the method was immunoSEQ multiplex PCR. The data hold over 45,000 clones, with roughly 73% observed a single time. The source was peripheral blood mononuclear cells (PBMCs), collected before the second cycle of nivolumab. The receptors originated from a human donor with classical Hodgkin lymphoma. Each CDR3 is given with its conserved first and last residue. The D gene is left open where the match is weak. Only part of the rows carry a size: once, few, many, or a class if the clone is expanded.

d_call	v_call	j_call	clone_size	cdr3_nt	cdr3_aa
NA	TRBV30	TRBJ1-5	NA	TGTGCCTGGAGTATACAATACAATCAGCCCCAGCATTTT	CAWSIQYNQPQHF
TRBD2	TRBV7-2	TRBJ2-7	NA	TGTGCCAGCATGAGTGGGGGGAGCGGGGGCTTCGAGCAGTACTTC	CASMSGGSGGFEQYF
TRBD2	TRBV5-4	TRBJ2-2	NA	TGTGCCAGCAGCTTGCGCGGGGGTACCGGGGAGCTGTTTTTT	CASSLRGGTGELFF
NA	TRBV7-9	TRBJ2-5	NA	TGTGCCAGCAGCTTAAGGGAGGAGACCCAGTACTTC	CASSLREETQYF
NA	TRBV5-1	TRBJ2-7	NA	TGCGCCAGCAGCCCGGTGGGCCGACACGAGCAGTACTTC	CASSPVGRHEQYF
TRBD1	TRBV7-8	TRBJ1-1	few	TGTGCCAGCAGCTTAGGGCAGGGGGCTGGGGTAAACACTGAAGCTTTCTTT	CASSLGQGAGVNTEAFF
NA	TRBV30	TRBJ1-2	few	TGTGCCTGGAGTGGGCAGGGCGACTATGGCTACACCTTC	CAWSGQGDYGYTF
NA	TRBV7-9	TRBJ1-2	NA	TGTGCCAGCAGCTTAGCGCTATCAGTTGGGACCTACACCTTC	CASSLALSVGTYTF
NA	TRBV7-9	TRBJ1-2	NA	TGTGCCAGCAGCTTAGGAACCAACTATGGCTACACCTTC	CASSLGTNYGYTF
TRBD1	TRBV6-5	TRBJ2-7	NA	TGTGCCAGCAGGCCGGGACAGGGCTTTTACGAGCAGTACTTC	CASRPGQGFYEQYF
TRBD2	TRBV30	TRBJ2-7	NA	TGTGCCTGGTCGGGAGGGGTCTACGAGCAGTACTTC	CAWSGGVYEQYF
NA	TRBV7-9	TRBJ2-3	NA	TGTGCCAGCAGCTTGGCAGGAACCCTCACAGATACGCAGTATTTT	CASSLAGTLTDTQYF
NA	TRBV6-5	TRBJ1-1	NA	TGTGCCAGCAGTTACTTAGGGGTGAACACTGAAGCTTTCTTT	CASSYLGVNTEAFF
TRBD2	TRBV29-1	TRBJ2-2	NA	TGCAGCCCACTACCCCACCTACTAGCGGGAGTAGACACCGGGGAGCTGTTTTTT	CSPLPHLLAGVDTGELFF
NA	TRBV5-1	TRBJ1-3	NA	TGCGCCAGCAGCTTGGAAGGTACTGGAAACACCATATATTTT	CASSLEGTGNTIYF
NA	TRBV9	TRBJ2-3	NA	TGTGCCAGCAGCGTAAGAGAGGCGGCAGATACGCAGTATTTT	CASSVREAADTQYF
NA	TRBV4-1	TRBJ2-3	NA	TGCGCCAGCAGCCAACGCCGACAGGTCGATACGCAGTATTTT	CASSQRRQVDTQYF
TRBD1	TRBV19	TRBJ2-2	NA	TGTGCCAGTATTCCCCGGACAGGGCTAAACACCGGGGAGCTGTTTTTT	CASIPRTGLNTGELFF
NA	TRBV2	TRBJ2-7	NA	TGTGCCAGCAGCCTCCGGGCCACCTACGAGCAGTACTTC	CASSLRATYEQYF
NA	TRBV7-6	TRBJ1-1	few	TGTGCCAGCAGCGGGAAGGGGGACACTGAAGCTTTCTTT	CASSGKGDTEAFF
NA	TRBV7-3	TRBJ2-1	NA	TGTGCCAGCAGCTTCCAGGGGCCCAATGAGCAGTTCTTC	CASSFQGPNEQFF
TRBD1	TRBV27	TRBJ2-4	NA	TGTGCCAGCAGTTCCACAGGGGCCGGGACGAACCAACTGGGCTTC	CASSSTGAGTNQLGF
NA	TRBV9	TRBJ2-1	few	TGTGCCAGCAGCGTAGAAGGTAGGGGTGGGGGCTACAATGAGCAGTTCTTC	CASSVEGRGGGYNEQFF
NA	TRBV7-2	TRBJ2-7	NA	TGTGCCAGCAGCGCCCGCCCGATGGAGGGGGCGGGGGAGCAGTACTTC	CASSARPMEGAGEQYF
TRBD1	TRBV27	TRBJ2-7	NA	TGTGCCAGCAGTCCCCGGACAGGGGGCCTCTACGAGCAGTACTTC	CASSPRTGGLYEQYF
NA	TRBV2	TRBJ2-5	NA	TGTGCCAGCAGTGCGGCTGCCTTTGGGACCCAGTACTTC	CASSAAAFGTQYF
NA	TRBV2	TRBJ2-7	NA	TGTGCCAGCACCTGGGGTCACTCCTACGAGCAGTACTTC	CASTWGHSYEQYF
NA	TRBV7-9	TRBJ2-7	NA	TGTGCCAGCAGCTTTTTAGGACCCGAGCAGTACTTC	CASSFLGPEQYF
NA	TRBV10-3	TRBJ2-6	few	TGTGCCATCAGAAACGACGGCTCTGGGGCCAACGTCCTGACTTTC	CAIRNDGSGANVLTF
NA	TRBV28	TRBJ1-2	once	TGTGCCAGCAGTTTCACAGGTGTATCCTATGGCTACACCTTC	CASSFTGVSYGYTF
TRBD1	TRBV30	TRBJ2-1	NA	TGTGCCTGGAGTCAGGGGGTCACCTACAATGAGCAGTTCTTC	CAWSQGVTYNEQFF
NA	TRBV29-1	TRBJ2-2	NA	TGCAGCGTTCTCAGGGGTCCGGACACCGGGGAGCTGTTTTTT	CSVLRGPDTGELFF
TRBD2	TRBV30	TRBJ2-7	NA	TGTGCCTGGAGTGAAGGGGCGGGAGGCTACGAGCAGTACTTC	CAWSEGAGGYEQYF
TRBD2	TRBV7-3	TRBJ2-3	NA	TGTGCCAGCAGCTTAAGGAGCCTAGCGGTAGGAGATACGCAGTATTTT	CASSLRSLAVGDTQYF
NA	TRBV5-1	TRBJ1-5	few	TGCGCCAGCAGCATTGGGACCGACGAGGGTCAGCCCCAGCATTTT	CASSIGTDEGQPQHF
NA	TRBV5-1	TRBJ2-3	NA	TGCGCCAGCAGCTTCTCTTTTGACACAGATACGCAGTATTTT	CASSFSFDTDTQYF
NA	TRBV28	TRBJ2-1	NA	TGTGCCAGCAGTTCCCGACCGCGTGAGCAGTTCTTC	CASSSRPREQFF
NA	TRBV5-1	TRBJ2-4	NA	TGCGCCAGCAGCTTGGTATTGGGAAACATTCAGTACTTC	CASSLVLGNIQYF
NA	TRBV19	TRBJ1-5	NA	TGTGCCAGTAAATGGGCAGGGTCACAGCCCCAGCATTTT	CASKWAGSQPQHF
NA	TRBV30	TRBJ2-5	few	TGTGCCTGGAGTGAGCTCGGAGAGACCCAGTACTTC	CAWSELGETQYF